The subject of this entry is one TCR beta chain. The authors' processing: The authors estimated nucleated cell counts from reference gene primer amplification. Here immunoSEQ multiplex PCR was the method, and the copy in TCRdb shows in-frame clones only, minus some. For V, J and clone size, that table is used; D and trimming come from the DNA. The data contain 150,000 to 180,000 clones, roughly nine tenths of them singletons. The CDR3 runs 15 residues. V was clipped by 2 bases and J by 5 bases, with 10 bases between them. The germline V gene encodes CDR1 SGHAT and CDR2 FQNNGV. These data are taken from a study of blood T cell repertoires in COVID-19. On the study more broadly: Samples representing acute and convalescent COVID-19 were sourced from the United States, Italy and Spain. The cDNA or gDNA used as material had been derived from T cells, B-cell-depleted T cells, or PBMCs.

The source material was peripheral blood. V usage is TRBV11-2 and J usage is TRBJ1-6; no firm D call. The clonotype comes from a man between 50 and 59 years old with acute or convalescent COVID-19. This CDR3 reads CASSLSGLNNSPLHF. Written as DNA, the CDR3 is TGTGCCAGCAGCTTATCGGGGTTGAATAATTCACCCCTCCACTTT. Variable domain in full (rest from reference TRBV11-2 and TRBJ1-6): EAGVAQSPRYKIIEKRQSVAFWCNPISGHATLYWYQQILGQGPKLLIQFQNNGVVDDSQLPKDRFSAERLKGVDSTLKIQPAKLEDSAVYLCASSLSGLNNSPLHFGNGTRLTVT.